The clone carrying this TCR beta chain was found a few times. What it binds is not known. Looked up from germline, CDR1 is MNHEY and CDR2 is SVGAGI. CDR3 length equals 14 residues. Trimming took 7 bases from V and 10 from J; bases not matched to a gene: 9. This sample was included in a study of OX40 agonist ivuxolimab in advanced cancers. Study information: At doses from 0.01 to 10 mg/kg, patients were given intravenous ivuxolimab every 2 weeks. Each dose-escalation patient presented with hepatocellular carcinoma, melanoma, renal cell or head and neck cancer.

Measured with immunoSEQ multiplex PCR; TCRdb has only the in-frame clones, and not every one. In the table there are tens of thousands of clones, 80% to 95% of which are singletons. Overall study findings and caveats: Among expanded peripheral T cells, antigen specificity went undetermined. There was clonal expansion of CD4+ and CD8+ blood T cells by week 6 at 0.1 to 3.0 mg/kg.

The sample was CD4+ or CD8+ T cells sorted from blood, taken in a trial of the OX40 agonist ivuxolimab. This receptor was identified in an adult with an advanced solid tumor such as melanoma, head and neck, liver or kidney cancer. V and J are TRBV6-5 and TRBJ1-6, with 8 bases fitting TRBD1. The CDR3 DNA reads as TGTGCCAGCAAAGGGTGGGCAGGGGGCTCACCCCTCCACTTT. The encoded protein is CASKGWAGGSPLHF.